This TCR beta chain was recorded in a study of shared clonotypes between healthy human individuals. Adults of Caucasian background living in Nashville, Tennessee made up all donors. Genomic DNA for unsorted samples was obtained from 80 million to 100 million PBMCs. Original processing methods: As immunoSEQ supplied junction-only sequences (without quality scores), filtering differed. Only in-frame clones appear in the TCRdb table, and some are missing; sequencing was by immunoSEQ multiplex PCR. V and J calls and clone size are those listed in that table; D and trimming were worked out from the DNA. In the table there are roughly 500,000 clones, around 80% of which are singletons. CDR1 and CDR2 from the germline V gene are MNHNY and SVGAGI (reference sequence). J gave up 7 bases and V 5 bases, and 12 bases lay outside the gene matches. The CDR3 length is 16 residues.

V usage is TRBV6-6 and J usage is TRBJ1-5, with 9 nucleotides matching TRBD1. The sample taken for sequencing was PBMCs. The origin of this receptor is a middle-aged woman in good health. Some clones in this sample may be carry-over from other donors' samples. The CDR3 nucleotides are TGTGCCAGCAGTCCTACGCTTGACAGGGGGAGGCAGCCCCAGCATTTT. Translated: CASSPTLDRGRQPQHF.